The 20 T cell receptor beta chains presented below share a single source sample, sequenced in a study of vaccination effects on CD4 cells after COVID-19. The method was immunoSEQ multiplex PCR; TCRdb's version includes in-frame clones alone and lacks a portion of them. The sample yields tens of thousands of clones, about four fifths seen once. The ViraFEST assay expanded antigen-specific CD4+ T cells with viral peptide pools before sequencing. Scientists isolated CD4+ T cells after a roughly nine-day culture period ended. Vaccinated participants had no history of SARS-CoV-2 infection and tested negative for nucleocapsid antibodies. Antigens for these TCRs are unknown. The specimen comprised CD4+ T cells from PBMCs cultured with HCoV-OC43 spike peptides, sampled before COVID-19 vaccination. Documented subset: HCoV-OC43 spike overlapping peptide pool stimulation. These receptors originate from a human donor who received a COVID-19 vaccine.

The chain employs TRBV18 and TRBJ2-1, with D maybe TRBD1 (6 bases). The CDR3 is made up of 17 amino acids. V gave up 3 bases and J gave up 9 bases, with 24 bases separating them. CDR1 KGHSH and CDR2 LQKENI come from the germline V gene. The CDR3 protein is CASSPLSHGQGLSEQFF. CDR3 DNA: TGTGCCAGCTCACCTTTAAGTCACGGGCAGGGGTTAAGTGAGCAGTTCTTC.

The CDR3 sequence is CSVAASGNTIYF. The CDR3 DNA reads TGCAGCGTTGCGGCGAGTGGAAACACCATATATTTT. This chain links TRBV29-1 with TRBJ1-3; D uncertain. The CDR3 totals 12 residues. Per the germline V gene, CDR1 is SQVTM and CDR2 is ANQGSEA. V gave up 4 bases and J gave up 3 bases, with 7 bases separating them.

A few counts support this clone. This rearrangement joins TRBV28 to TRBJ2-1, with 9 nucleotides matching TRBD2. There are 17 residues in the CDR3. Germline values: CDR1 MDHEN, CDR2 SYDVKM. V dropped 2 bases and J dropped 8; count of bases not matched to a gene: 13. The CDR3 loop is CASSLSSSSGMVDEQFF. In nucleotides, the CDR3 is TGTGCCAGCAGTTTAAGTTCATCTAGCGGGATGGTGGATGAGCAGTTCTTC.

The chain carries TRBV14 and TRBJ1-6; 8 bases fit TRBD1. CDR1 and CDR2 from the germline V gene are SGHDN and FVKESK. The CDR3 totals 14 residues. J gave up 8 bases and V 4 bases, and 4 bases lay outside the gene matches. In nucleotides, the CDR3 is TGTGCCAGCAGCCCTCTACAGGGGGATTCACCCCTCCACTTT. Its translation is CASSPLQGDSPLHF.

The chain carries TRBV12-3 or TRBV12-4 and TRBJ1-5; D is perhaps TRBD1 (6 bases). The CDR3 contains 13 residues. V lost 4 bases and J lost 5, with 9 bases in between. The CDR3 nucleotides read TGTGCCAGCAGTTGGACAGACTATCAGCCCCAGCATTTT. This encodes CASSWTDYQPQHF.

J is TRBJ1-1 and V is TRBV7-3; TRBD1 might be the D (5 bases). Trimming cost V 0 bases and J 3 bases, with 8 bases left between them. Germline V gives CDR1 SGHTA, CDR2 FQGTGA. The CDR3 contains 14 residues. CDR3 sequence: CASSLTGRDTEAFF. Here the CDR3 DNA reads TGTGCCAGCAGCTTAACGGGCAGGGACACTGAAGCTTTCTTT. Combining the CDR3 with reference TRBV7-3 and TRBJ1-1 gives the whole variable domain GAGVSQTPSNKVTEKGKYVELRCDPISGHTALYWYRQSLGQGPEFLIYFQGTGAADDSGLPNDRFFAVRPEGSVSTLKIQRTERGDSAVYLCASSLTGRDTEAFFGQGTRLTVV.

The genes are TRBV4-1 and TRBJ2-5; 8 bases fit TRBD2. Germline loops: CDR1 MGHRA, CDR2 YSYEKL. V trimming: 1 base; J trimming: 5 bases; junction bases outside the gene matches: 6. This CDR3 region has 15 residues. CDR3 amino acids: CASSQAGGAGETQYF. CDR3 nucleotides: TGCGCCAGCAGCCAAGCCGGGGGGGCCGGGGAGACCCAGTACTTC.

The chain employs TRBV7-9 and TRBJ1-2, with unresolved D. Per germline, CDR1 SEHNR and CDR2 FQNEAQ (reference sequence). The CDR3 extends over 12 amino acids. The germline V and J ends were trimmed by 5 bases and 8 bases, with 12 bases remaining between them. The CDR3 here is CASSGSLGGYTF. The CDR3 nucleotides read TGTGCCAGCAGCGGGTCCCTCGGGGGCTACACCTTC.

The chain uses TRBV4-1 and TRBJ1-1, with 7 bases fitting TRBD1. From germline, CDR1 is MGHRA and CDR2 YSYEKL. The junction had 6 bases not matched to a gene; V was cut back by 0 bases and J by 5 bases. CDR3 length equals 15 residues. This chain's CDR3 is CASSQDLGGRTEAFF. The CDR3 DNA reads TGCGCCAGCAGCCAAGATCTAGGGGGCCGTACTGAAGCTTTCTTT.

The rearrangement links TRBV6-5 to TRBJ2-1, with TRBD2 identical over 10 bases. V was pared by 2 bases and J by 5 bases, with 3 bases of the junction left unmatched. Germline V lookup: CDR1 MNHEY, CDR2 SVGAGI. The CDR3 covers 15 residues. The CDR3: CASSYGLAGDNEQFF. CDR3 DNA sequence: TGTGCCAGCAGTTACGGGCTAGCGGGGGACAATGAGCAGTTCTTC.

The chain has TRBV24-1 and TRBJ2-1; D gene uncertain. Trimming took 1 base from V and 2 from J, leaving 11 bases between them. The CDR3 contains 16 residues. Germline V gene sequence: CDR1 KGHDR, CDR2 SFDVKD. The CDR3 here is CATSDLAAGTYNEQFF. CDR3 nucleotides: TGTGCCACCAGTGATTTAGCCGCTGGGACCTACAATGAGCAGTTCTTC.

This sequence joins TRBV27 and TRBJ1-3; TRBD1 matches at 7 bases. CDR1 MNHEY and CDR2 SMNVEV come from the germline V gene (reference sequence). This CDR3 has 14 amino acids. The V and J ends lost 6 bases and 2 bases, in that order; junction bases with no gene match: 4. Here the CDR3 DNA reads TGTGCCAGCAGCCCGGGGACAGCTGGAAACACCATATATTTT. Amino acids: CASSPGTAGNTIYF.

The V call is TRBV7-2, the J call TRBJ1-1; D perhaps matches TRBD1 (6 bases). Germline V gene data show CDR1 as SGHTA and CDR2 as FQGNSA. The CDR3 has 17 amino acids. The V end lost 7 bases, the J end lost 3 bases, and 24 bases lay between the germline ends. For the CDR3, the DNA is TGTGCCAGCACCCCACAGGGACTGAGGGGGTGGGACACTGAAGCTTTCTTT. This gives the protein CASTPQGLRGWDTEAFF.

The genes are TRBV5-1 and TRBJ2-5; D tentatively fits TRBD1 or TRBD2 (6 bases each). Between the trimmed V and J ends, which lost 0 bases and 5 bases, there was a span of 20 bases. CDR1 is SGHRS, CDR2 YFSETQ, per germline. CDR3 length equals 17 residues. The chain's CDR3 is CASSLAGGGGNGETQYF. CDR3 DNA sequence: TGCGCCAGCAGCTTGGCCGGAGGAGGGGGGAATGGCGAGACCCAGTACTTC.

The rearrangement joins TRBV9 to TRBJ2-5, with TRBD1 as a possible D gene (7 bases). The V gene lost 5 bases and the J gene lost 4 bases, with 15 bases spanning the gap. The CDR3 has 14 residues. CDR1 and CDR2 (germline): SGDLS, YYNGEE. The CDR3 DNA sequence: TGTGCCAGCAGTTCCGGGACAGCGGGAGAGACCCAGTACTTC. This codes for CASSSGTAGETQYF.

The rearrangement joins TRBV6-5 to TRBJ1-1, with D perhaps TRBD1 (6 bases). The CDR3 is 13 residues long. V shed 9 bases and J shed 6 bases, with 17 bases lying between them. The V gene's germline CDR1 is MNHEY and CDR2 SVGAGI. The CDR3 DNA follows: TGTGCCAGTATAGGACAGCCCGTTTCTGAAGCTTTCTTT. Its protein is CASIGQPVSEAFF.

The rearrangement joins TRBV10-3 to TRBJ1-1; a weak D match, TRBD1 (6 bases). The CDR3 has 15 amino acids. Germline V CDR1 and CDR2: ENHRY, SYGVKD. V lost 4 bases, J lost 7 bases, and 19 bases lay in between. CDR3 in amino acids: CAISGSDRGSGEAFF. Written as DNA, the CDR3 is TGTGCCATCAGTGGGTCGGACAGAGGGAGCGGTGAAGCTTTCTTT.

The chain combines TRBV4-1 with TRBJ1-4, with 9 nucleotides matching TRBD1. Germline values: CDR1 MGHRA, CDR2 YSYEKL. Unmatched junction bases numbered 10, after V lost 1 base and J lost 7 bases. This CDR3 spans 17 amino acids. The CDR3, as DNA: TGCGCCAGCAGCCAAGCCTACTACAGGGGACAGGGTGAAAAACTGTTTTTT. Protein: CASSQAYYRGQGEKLFF.

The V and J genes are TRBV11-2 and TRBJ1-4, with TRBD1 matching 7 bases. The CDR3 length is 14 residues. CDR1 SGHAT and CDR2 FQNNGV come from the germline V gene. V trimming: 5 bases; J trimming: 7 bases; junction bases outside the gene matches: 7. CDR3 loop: CASSPRQGSEKLFF. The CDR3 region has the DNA TGTGCCAGCAGCCCCCGACAGGGATCTGAAAAACTGTTTTTT. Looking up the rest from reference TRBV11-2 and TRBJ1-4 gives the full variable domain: EAGVAQSPRYKIIEKRQSVAFWCNPISGHATLYWYQQILGQGPKLLIQFQNNGVVDDSQLPKDRFSAERLKGVDSTLKIQPAKLEDSAVYLCASSPRQGSEKLFFGSGTQLSVL.

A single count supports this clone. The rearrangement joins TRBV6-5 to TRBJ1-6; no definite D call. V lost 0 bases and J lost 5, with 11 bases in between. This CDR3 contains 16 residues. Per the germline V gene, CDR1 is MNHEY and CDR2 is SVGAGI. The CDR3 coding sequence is TGTGCCAGCAGTTACTCGCTCGGGCTGGATAATTCACCCCTCCACTTT. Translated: CASSYSLGLDNSPLHF.